This T cell receptor beta chain was obtained from a study of monozygotic twins with inflammatory bowel disease. After re-calling the 5' RACE reads, TCRdb lists one entry per CDR3 protein, DNA absent. Its table lists fewer than 450,000 distinct CDR3 sequences. Germline CDR1 SGHTA, CDR2 FQGNSA. The CDR3 contains 14 residues. The chain has TRBV7-2 and TRBJ1-1. The TCR originated in a human donor with ulcerative colitis or Crohn's disease, or a healthy co-twin of an affected twin (not recorded which). Material for sequencing was blood. CDR3 amino acids: CASSQGTSGTEAFF.